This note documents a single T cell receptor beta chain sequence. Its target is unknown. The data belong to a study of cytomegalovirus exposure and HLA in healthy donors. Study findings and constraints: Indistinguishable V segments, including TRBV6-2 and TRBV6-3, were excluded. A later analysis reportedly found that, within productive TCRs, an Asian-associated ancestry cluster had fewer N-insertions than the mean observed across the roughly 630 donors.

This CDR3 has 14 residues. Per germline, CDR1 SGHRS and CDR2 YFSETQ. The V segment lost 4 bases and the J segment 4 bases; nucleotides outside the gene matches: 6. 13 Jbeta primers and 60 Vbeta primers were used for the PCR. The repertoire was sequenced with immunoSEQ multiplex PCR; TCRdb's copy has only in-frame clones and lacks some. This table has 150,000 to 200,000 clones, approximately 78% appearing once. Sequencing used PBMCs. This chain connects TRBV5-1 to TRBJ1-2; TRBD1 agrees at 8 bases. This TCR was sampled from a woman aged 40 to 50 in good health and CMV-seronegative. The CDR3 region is CASSPGQGPYGYTF. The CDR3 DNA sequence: TGCGCCAGCAGCCCCGGACAGGGTCCCTATGGCTACACCTTC.